Shown below are 14 T cell receptor beta chains from a single sample sequenced in a study of T-cell reconstitution after alpha-beta-depleted transplantation in children. The library targeted TCRbeta and was prepared with unique molecular identifiers. TCRdb ran MiXCR on the PCR reads and lists one entry per CDR3 protein. The sample lists 350,000 to 500,000 distinct CDR3 sequences, 43% occurring once. The specimen comprised PBMCs, sampled before TCRalphabeta/CD19-depleted stem cell transplant. Source of these receptors: a girl aged 2-15 years with aplastic anemia, due to receive a stem cell transplant.

A few counts support this clonotype. This sequence joins TRBV6-5 and TRBJ2-7, with a tentative D call TRBD2 (7 bases). The CDR3 contains 12 residues. V was pared by 8 bases and J by 3 bases, with 11 bases between. Germline CDR1 reads MNHEY; CDR2 reads SVGAGI. CDR3 loop: CASGGALYEQYF. The CDR3, as DNA: TGTGCCAGCGGGGGGGCCCTCTACGAGCAGTACTTC.

This clonotype was detected a few times. The V gene is TRBV4-2, the J gene TRBJ2-5; TRBD2 aligns across 13 bases. Germline CDR1 is LGHNA and CDR2 is YNFKEQ. Trimming at V came to 4 bases and at J to 1 base, leaving 3 bases not matched to a gene. This CDR3 has 16 amino acids. The CDR3 sequence is CASSLRTSGSQETQYF. Written as DNA, the CDR3 is TGTGCCAGCAGCCTCCGGACTAGCGGGAGCCAAGAGACCCAGTACTTC.

This clonotype showed up just once. The chain couples TRBV20-1 to TRBJ2-3; 10 bases fit TRBD2. The CDR3 spans 15 residues. Germline assignment: CDR1 DFQATT and CDR2 SNEGSKA (reference sequence). The trim removed 4 bases at V and 6 bases at J, leaving 10 bases unmatched. The CDR3 loop is CSATPSGGFTDTQYF. DNA of the CDR3: TGCAGTGCTACACCTAGCGGGGGATTCACTGATACGCAGTATTTT.

This clonotype was seen at least ten times. The rearrangement uses TRBV12-3 or TRBV12-4 and TRBJ2-5; no firm D call. With 1 base removed from V and 5 bases from J, the gap between germline ends came to 17 bases. The length of the CDR3 is 16 residues. CDR3 region: CASSLGAGYLEETQYF. DNA of the CDR3: TGTGCCAGCAGTTTAGGGGCTGGTTATTTGGAGGAGACCCAGTACTTC.

This clonotype was picked up many times. This chain connects TRBV5-1 to TRBJ2-7; 15 nucleotides align to TRBD2. Germline V gene lookup returns CDR1 SGHRS and CDR2 YFSETQ. The CDR3 totals 17 residues. V gave up 0 bases and J gave up 5 bases; unmatched junction bases: 6. CDR3 coding DNA: TGCGCCAGCAGCTTGGTTGGACTAGCGGGAGGGCCGAACGAGCAGTACTTC. Protein: CASSLVGLAGGPNEQYF.

This clonotype is a singleton in its sample. The J gene is TRBJ1-6, the V gene TRBV7-8; no firm D call. The V end was cut by 0 bases, the J end by 1 base, with 7 bases between. This CDR3 is built from 16 residues. Germline assignment: CDR1 SGHVS and CDR2 FQNEAQ. The CDR3 DNA reads TGTGCCAGCAGCTTAGCAGGAGGGTCCTATAATTCACCCCTCCACTTT. This sequence encodes CASSLAGGSYNSPLHF. Full variable domain (outside the CDR3, taken from reference TRBV7-8 and TRBJ1-6): GAGVSQSPRYKVAKRGQDVALRCDPISGHVSLFWYQQALGQGPEFLTYFQNEAQLDKSGLPSDRFFAERPEGSVSTLKIQRTQQEDSAVYLCASSLAGGSYNSPLHFGNGTRLTVT.

This clonotype was picked up a small number of times. CDR3 DNA: TGTGCCAGCAGCAAGGCCTCCCCCGGGGAGCTGTTTTTT. The encoded protein is CASSKASPGELFF. This sequence joins TRBV12-3 or TRBV12-4 and TRBJ2-2; D gene unclear. V lost 6 bases and J 6 bases, leaving 11 bases between the germline ends. This CDR3 region has 13 residues.

The sample holds a few counts of this clonotype. In nucleotides, the CDR3 is TGTGCCAGCAGTTACTCAGAAGGGTCTACAGATACGCAGTATTTT. Encoded protein: CASSYSEGSTDTQYF. The chain couples TRBV6-5 to TRBJ2-3, with no clear D. Germline lookup yields CDR1 MNHEY and CDR2 SVGAGI. The CDR3 is made up of 15 amino acids. V was trimmed by 0 bases and J by 3 bases, leaving 10 bases between them.

This clonotype turned up a few times. The chain joins TRBV27 to TRBJ2-3, with D possibly being TRBD1 or TRBD2 (5 bases each). The germline gives CDR1 MNHEY, CDR2 SMNVEV (reference sequence). The CDR3 runs 17 residues. Trimming took 8 bases from V and 4 from J, leaving 25 bases between them. The CDR3 bases are TGTGCCAGCCGGCCACTTATAATTAAGGGACGGGCAGATACGCAGTATTTT. It yields the protein CASRPLIIKGRADTQYF.

The chain is built from TRBV7-8 and TRBJ2-5; no firm D call. This CDR3 is built from 14 residues. The germline V and J ends were trimmed by 4 bases and 5 bases, with 14 bases remaining between them. Germline CDR1 and CDR2: SGHVS and FQNEAQ. CDR3 sequence: CASSSYPSQETQYF. For the CDR3, the DNA is TGTGCCAGCAGCTCATATCCCTCCCAGGAGACCCAGTACTTC.

Concerning this clonotype itself: One end of the junction fails to match germline, which may point to a read error. This chain links TRBV5-1 with TRBJ1-3; D call uncertain. This CDR3 region has 16 residues. Germline loops: CDR1 SGHRS, CDR2 YFSETQ. CDR3 DNA sequence: TGCGCCAGCAGCTTGGCGGGGATCTCGTACGGAAACACCATATCTTTT. As protein: CASSLAGISYGNTISF.

V and J are TRBV3-1 and TRBJ1-4; D unresolved. The CDR3 contains 14 residues. CDR1 is LGHDT and CDR2 is YNNKEL in the germline V gene (reference sequence). V lost 2 bases to trimming and J lost 8 bases, with 12 bases between them. CDR3 sequence reads: CASSQQDHREKLFF. The CDR3 bases are TGTGCCAGCAGCCAACAGGACCACCGGGAAAAACTGTTTTTT.

A word on this clonotype: This may come from a read error, since a much larger clone is one base off. V usage is TRBV12-3 or TRBV12-4 and J usage is TRBJ2-5; 11 nucleotides agree with TRBD2. This CDR3 has 15 residues. CDR3 DNA sequence: TGTACCAGCAGTTTAGGCCTAGCGGGAGGAGAGACCCAGTACTTC. Amino acid sequence: CTSSLGLAGGETQYF.

This clonotype has only a few counts. The chain uses TRBV20-1 and TRBJ1-3, with D perhaps TRBD1 (6 bases). The CDR3 runs to 15 residues. Germline assignment: CDR1 DFQATT and CDR2 SNEGSKA (reference sequence). Trimming left V 5 bases short and J 0 bases short, with 14 bases between. CDR3 region: CSAYQQGRSGNTIYF. DNA of the CDR3: TGCAGTGCTTATCAACAGGGCCGCTCTGGAAACACCATATATTTT.